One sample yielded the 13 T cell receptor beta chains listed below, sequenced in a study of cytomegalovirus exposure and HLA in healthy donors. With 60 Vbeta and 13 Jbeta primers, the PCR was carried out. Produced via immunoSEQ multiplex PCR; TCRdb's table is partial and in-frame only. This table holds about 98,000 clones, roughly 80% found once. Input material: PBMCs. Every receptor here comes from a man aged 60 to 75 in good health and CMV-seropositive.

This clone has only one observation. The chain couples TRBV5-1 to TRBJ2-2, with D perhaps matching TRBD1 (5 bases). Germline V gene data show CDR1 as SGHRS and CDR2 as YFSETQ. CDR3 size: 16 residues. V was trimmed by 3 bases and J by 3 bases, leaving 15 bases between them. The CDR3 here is CASSYTGQRDTGELFF. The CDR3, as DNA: TGCGCCAGCAGCTATACAGGACAAAGGGACACCGGGGAGCTGTTTTTT.

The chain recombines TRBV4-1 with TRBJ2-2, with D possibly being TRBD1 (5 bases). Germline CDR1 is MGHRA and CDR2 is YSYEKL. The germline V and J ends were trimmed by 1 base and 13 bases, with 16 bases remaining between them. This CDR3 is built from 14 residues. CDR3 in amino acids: CASSQVTGPEGLFF. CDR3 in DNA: TGCGCCAGCAGCCAAGTTACAGGCCCAGAAGGGCTGTTTTTT.

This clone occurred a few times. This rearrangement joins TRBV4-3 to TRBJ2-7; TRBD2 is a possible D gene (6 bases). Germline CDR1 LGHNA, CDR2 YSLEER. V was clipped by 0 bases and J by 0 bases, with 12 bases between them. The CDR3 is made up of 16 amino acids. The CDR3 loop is CASSQDLAGSSYEQYF. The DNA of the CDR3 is TGCGCCAGCAGCCAAGATTTGGCGGGGAGCTCCTACGAGCAGTACTTC.

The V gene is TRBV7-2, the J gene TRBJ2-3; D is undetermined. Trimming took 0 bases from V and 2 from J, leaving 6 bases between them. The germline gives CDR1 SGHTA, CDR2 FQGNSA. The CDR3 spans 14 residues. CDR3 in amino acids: CASSLARHTDTQYF. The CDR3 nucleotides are TGTGCCAGCAGCTTAGCGCGGCACACAGATACGCAGTATTTT.

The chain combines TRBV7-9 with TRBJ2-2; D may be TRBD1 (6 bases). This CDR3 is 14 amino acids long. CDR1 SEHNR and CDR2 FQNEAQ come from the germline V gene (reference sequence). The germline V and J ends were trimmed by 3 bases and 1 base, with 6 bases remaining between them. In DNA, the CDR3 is TGTGCCAGCAGCTTGGGACAGAACACCGGGGAGCTGTTTTTT. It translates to CASSLGQNTGELFF.

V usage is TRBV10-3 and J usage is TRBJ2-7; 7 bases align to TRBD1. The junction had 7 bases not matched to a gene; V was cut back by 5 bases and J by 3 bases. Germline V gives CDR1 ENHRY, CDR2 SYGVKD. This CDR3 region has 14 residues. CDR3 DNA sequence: TGTGCCATCAGTCCAACGGGACAGTACTACGAGCAGTACTTC. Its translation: CAISPTGQYYEQYF.

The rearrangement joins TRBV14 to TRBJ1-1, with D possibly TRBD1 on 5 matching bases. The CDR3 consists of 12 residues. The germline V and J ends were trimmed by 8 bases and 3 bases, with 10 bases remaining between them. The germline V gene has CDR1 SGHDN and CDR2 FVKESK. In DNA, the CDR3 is TGTGCCAGCTCCATAGGGGACACTGAAGCTTTCTTT. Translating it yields CASSIGDTEAFF.

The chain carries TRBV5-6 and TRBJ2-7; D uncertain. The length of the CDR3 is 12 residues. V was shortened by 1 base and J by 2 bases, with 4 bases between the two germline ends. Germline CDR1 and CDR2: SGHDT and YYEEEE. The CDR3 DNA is TGTGCCAGCAGCTTGAATACCTACGAGCAGTACTTC. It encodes CASSLNTYEQYF.

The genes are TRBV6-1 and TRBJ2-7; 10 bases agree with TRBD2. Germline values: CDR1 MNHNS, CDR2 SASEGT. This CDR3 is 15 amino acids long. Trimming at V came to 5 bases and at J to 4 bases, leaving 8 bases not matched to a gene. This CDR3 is CASSNERGGGYEQYF. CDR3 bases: TGTGCCAGCAGTAATGAGCGGGGGGGCGGGTACGAGCAGTACTTC.

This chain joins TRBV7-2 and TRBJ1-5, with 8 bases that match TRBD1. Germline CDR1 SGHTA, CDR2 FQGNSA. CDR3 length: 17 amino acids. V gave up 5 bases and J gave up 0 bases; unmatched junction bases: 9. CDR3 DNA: TGTGCCAGCAGCCTCGGGACAGGCGGGTATAGCAATCAGCCCCAGCATTTT. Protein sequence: CASSLGTGGYSNQPQHF.

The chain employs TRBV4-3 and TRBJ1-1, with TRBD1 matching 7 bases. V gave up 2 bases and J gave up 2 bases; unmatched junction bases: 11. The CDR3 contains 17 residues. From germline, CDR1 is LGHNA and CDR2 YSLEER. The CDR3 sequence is CASSQQLLGTANTEAFF. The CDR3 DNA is TGCGCCAGCAGCCAACAACTCCTCGGGACAGCTAACACTGAAGCTTTCTTT.

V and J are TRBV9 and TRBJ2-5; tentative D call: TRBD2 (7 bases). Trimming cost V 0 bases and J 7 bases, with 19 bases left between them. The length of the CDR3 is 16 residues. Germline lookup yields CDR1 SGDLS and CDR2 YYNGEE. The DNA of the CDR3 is TGTGCCAGCAGCGTAGGGGAAATGCGGGGGCTCGGGACCCAGTACTTC. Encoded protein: CASSVGEMRGLGTQYF.

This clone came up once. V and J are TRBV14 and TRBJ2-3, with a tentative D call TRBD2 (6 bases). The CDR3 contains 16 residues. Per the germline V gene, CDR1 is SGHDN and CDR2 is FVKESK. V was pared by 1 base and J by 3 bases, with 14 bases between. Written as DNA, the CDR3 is TGTGCCAGCAGCCAAGGTTGGGGAGGAAGTACAGATACGCAGTATTTT. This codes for CASSQGWGGSTDTQYF.